These T cell receptor beta chains were read from a single sample in a study of shared clonotypes between healthy human individuals. Measured with immunoSEQ multiplex PCR; TCRdb has only the in-frame clones, and not every one. The sample carries millions of clones, 95% recorded once. The sample taken for sequencing was naive CD4+ T cells sorted from blood. The receptors stem from a man aged 18 to 30 in good health. The CDR3 runs from the conserved cysteine through the conserved F or W. A D gene is named only where the DNA matches it firmly. Size tells how often a clone was seen (once, few, many) or the class of an expanded clone, and some rows leave it out.

TRBD2	NA	TRBV5-4	TRBJ2-5	TGTGCCAGCAGCTTGGTGGCTAGCGGGACCCAGTACTTC	CASSLVASGTQYF
NA	NA	TRBV7-2	TRBJ1-5	TGTGCCAGCAGCTTAGTCGGGGGCCGATATAGCAATCAGCCCCAGCATTTT	CASSLVGGRYSNQPQHF
TRBD1	NA	TRBV15	TRBJ1-2	TGTGCCACCAGCAGAGATCACGGCAGGGGGAATTATGGCTACACCTTC	CATSRDHGRGNYGYTF
NA	NA	TRBV5-1	TRBJ1-4	TGCGCCAGCAGTGAAGGGGGGGCGAGGGAAAAACTGTTTTTT	CASSEGGAREKLFF
NA	NA	TRBV6-1	TRBJ1-2	TGTGCCAGCAGTGAGCGGTCAGGGCGAACGGTCTATGGCTACACCTTC	CASSERSGRTVYGYTF
TRBD2	NA	TRBV6-5	TRBJ2-1	TGTGCCAGCAGTGGGACTAGCGGGGGGGCTTTTGAGCAGTTCTTC	CASSGTSGGAFEQFF
NA	NA	TRBV7-3	TRBJ1-1	TGTGCCAGCAGCTTAATGATGGGGTCGGAAGCTTTCTTT	CASSLMMGSEAFF
TRBD2	NA	TRBV5-4	TRBJ2-7	TGTGCCAGCAGCTTGGGTAACGGACTAGGACATCCCGTGCAGTACTTC	CASSLGNGLGHPVQYF
NA	NA	TRBV14	TRBJ1-2	TGTGCCAGCAGCCAAGTCCCAAATGGCTACACCTTC	CASSQVPNGYTF
TRBD2	NA	TRBV19	TRBJ2-7	TGTGCCAGTAGTCCCTGGGGAGCGGGGGTCTACGAGCAGTACTTC	CASSPWGAGVYEQYF
NA	NA	TRBV2	TRBJ1-5	TGTGCCAGCAGGGGACAAACCAATCAGCCCCAGCATTTT	CASRGQTNQPQHF
NA	NA	TRBV27	TRBJ2-1	TGTGCCAGCCTGCCGGGGGGCGGCTATTACAATGAGCAGTTCTTC	CASLPGGGYYNEQFF
TRBD2	NA	TRBV30	TRBJ2-1	TGTGCCTGGAATCGAGCGGGAGGGCCGCTGCAGTTCTTC	CAWNRAGGPLQFF
NA	NA	TRBV5-1	TRBJ2-2	TGCGCCAGCAGCTACCGGGTGTCCGGGGAGCTGTTTTTT	CASSYRVSGELFF
NA	NA	TRBV7-3	TRBJ2-2	TGTGCCAGCAGTCCGGCGGGAAACACCGGGGAGCTGTTTTTT	CASSPAGNTGELFF
TRBD1	NA	TRBV28	TRBJ2-7	TGTGCCAGCAGTTTATTTGGGACAGGGAAGAACGAGCAGTACTTC	CASSLFGTGKNEQYF
NA	NA	TRBV18	TRBJ2-7	TGTGCCAGCTCACCCACCCAAGGGGGTAACTACGAGCAGTACTTC	CASSPTQGGNYEQYF
NA	NA	TRBV27	TRBJ2-1	TGTGCCAGCAGTTTTTCTCAGGCCAATGAGCAGTTCTTC	CASSFSQANEQFF
NA	NA	TRBV7-2	TRBJ2-2	TGTGCCAGCAGCCCCACCTGGACCCAGACCGGGGAGCTGTTTTTT	CASSPTWTQTGELFF
NA	NA	TRBV10-1	TRBJ2-2	TGCGCCAGCAGTGAGGGTGCGAACACCGGGGAGCTGTTTTTT	CASSEGANTGELFF
TRBD1	once	TRBV6-8	TRBJ1-6	TGTGCCAGCAGCCAAGCCCGACGCCCGGGACAGTACTCACCCCTCCACTTT	CASSQARRPGQYSPLHF
TRBD1	NA	TRBV29-1	TRBJ2-1	TGCAGCGTGATTGGAGATCAGGACAGGGGGCTGAATGAGCAGTTCTTC	CSVIGDQDRGLNEQFF
NA	NA	TRBV5-1	TRBJ2-3	TGCGCCAGCAGCGCCCGGACAGCCCCAGATACGCAGTATTTT	CASSARTAPDTQYF
NA	NA	TRBV7-9	TRBJ2-2	TGTGCCAGCAGCTTGGAGGGGAACACCGGGGAGCTGTTTTTT	CASSLEGNTGELFF
NA	NA	TRBV4-1	TRBJ1-2	TGCGCCAGCAGCCAAGAGAGGCTCACCTTC	CASSQERLTF
NA	NA	TRBV4-3	TRBJ2-1	TGCGCCAGCAGCCAAGAAGGGCGGGGTGAGCAGTTCTTC	CASSQEGRGEQFF
NA	NA	TRBV9	TRBJ2-2	TGTGCCAGCAGCTTCCGGGACCTAACGACCGGGGAGCTGTTTTTT	CASSFRDLTTGELFF
NA	NA	TRBV7-2	TRBJ2-1	TGTGCCAGCAGCTTAGCGCACGGGACGTCCTACAATGAGCAGTTCTTC	CASSLAHGTSYNEQFF
NA	NA	TRBV28	TRBJ1-3	TGTGCCAGCAGTTTTAGGGGAAACACCATATATTTT	CASSFRGNTIYF
TRBD1	NA	TRBV7-9	TRBJ1-3	TGTGCCAGCAGCTTAGCAGGACAGGGGCGATACGGGCATTTT	CASSLAGQGRYGHF
TRBD1	NA	TRBV19	TRBJ1-6	TGTGCCAGTAGAGAAACAGGGGATAATTCACCCCTCCACTTT	CASRETGDNSPLHF
NA	once	TRBV28	TRBJ1-6	TGTGCCAGCAGTTTTTCCCGGGGGGCAGGGATTACCTATAATTCACCCCTCCACTTT	CASSFSRGAGITYNSPLHF
NA	NA	TRBV10-3	TRBJ1-5	TGTGCCATCACTGGTAGTTCCAATCAGCCCCAGCATTTT	CAITGSSNQPQHF
NA	NA	TRBV11-2	TRBJ2-7	TGTGCCAGCAGCTTAGACGGCTACTACGAGCAGTACTTC	CASSLDGYYEQYF
NA	NA	TRBV2	TRBJ2-7	TGTGCCAGCAGCGCACAGGCGGGTTTGGAGCAGTACTTC	CASSAQAGLEQYF
NA	NA	TRBV18	TRBJ2-5	TGTGCCAGCTCACCGACGGATTTGAGGGGAGAGACCCAGTACTTC	CASSPTDLRGETQYF
NA	NA	TRBV9	TRBJ2-5	TGTGCCAGCAGCATAAGCCGGGACCGGAGAGAGACCCAGTACTTC	CASSISRDRRETQYF
NA	NA	TRBV6-5	TRBJ1-1	TGTGCCAGCAGTTACTCGGTCCGCGGGACTGAAGCTTTCTTT	CASSYSVRGTEAFF
TRBD1	NA	TRBV5-6	TRBJ2-1	TGTGCCAGCAGCCCAACAGGGGGCTGGGATGAGCAGTTCTTC	CASSPTGGWDEQFF
NA	NA	TRBV28	TRBJ1-1	TGTGCCAGCTCTGCTCCAGGGAACACTGAAGCTTTCTTT	CASSAPGNTEAFF
NA	NA	TRBV5-4	TRBJ2-7	TGTGCCAGCAGCTCGCAAGCTCCAACCTACGAGCAGTACTTC	CASSSQAPTYEQYF
TRBD2	NA	TRBV5-1	TRBJ2-3	TGCGCCAGCAGCTTGATAGAGAAGTCGGGAGGGTCTGATACGCAGTATTTT	CASSLIEKSGGSDTQYF
NA	NA	TRBV7-3	TRBJ1-2	TGTGCCAGCAGCTTAAGGGACTCGGGCGCGTATGGCTACACCTTC	CASSLRDSGAYGYTF
NA	NA	TRBV5-6	TRBJ2-1	TGTGCCAGCAGCTTGTTTTCGGGAAGATACTACAATGAGCAGTTCTTC	CASSLFSGRYYNEQFF
TRBD2	NA	TRBV5-1	TRBJ2-7	TGCGCCAGCAGCCTTAGCGGGGCCGGTTCTCAGACTAGCGAGCAGTACTTC	CASSLSGAGSQTSEQYF
NA	NA	TRBV28	TRBJ1-3	TGTGCCAGCCTCTCTGGAAACACCATATATTTT	CASLSGNTIYF
TRBD2	NA	TRBV19	TRBJ2-7	TGTGCCAGTAGTGCCGGGACTAGCGGGAGAGTCTACGAGCAGTACTTC	CASSAGTSGRVYEQYF
NA	NA	TRBV7-2	TRBJ1-2	TGTGCCAGCAGATCGACGGTCTCTGTCTATGGCTACACCTTC	CASRSTVSVYGYTF
TRBD1	NA	TRBV15	TRBJ2-7	TGTGCCACCAGCTCCGACAGGGTCTACGAGCAGTACTTC	CATSSDRVYEQYF
TRBD2	NA	TRBV10-3	TRBJ2-1	TGTGCCAGCAAGGAGAACGGGGGGGCCTTGAGTGAGCAGTTCTTC	CASKENGGALSEQFF
NA	NA	TRBV11-2	TRBJ1-5	TGTGCCAGCAGCTTAGAGGGGGATCAGCCCCAGCATTTT	CASSLEGDQPQHF
NA	NA	TRBV10-1	TRBJ2-5	TGCGCCAGCAGTGAGTCGGCTCGCGAGACCCAGTACTTC	CASSESARETQYF
NA	NA	TRBV7-2	TRBJ2-1	TGTGCCAGCAGCATAGTACGGGCGGGGTACAATGAGCAGTTCTTC	CASSIVRAGYNEQFF
NA	NA	TRBV2	TRBJ2-1	TGTGCCAGCAAAGTAACCAATGAGCAGTTCTTC	CASKVTNEQFF
TRBD2	NA	TRBV5-1	TRBJ2-1	TGCGCCAGCAGCCCGGCGACTAGCGGGCGATACAATGAGCAGTTCTTC	CASSPATSGRYNEQFF
TRBD2	NA	TRBV15	TRBJ2-7	TGTGCCACCAGCAGAGATGGGACTAGCGCCCACGAGCAGTACTTC	CATSRDGTSAHEQYF
TRBD1	NA	TRBV19	TRBJ1-5	TGTGCCAGTAGCCTAGACAGGGCCCATAGCAATCAGCCCCAGCATTTT	CASSLDRAHSNQPQHF
NA	NA	TRBV14	TRBJ2-3	TGTGCCAGCAGCGATACCGGACTTGGCACAGATACGCAGTATTTT	CASSDTGLGTDTQYF
NA	NA	TRBV12-5	TRBJ2-3	TGTGCTAGTGGTTTGCTAGCAGATACGCAGTATTTT	CASGLLADTQYF